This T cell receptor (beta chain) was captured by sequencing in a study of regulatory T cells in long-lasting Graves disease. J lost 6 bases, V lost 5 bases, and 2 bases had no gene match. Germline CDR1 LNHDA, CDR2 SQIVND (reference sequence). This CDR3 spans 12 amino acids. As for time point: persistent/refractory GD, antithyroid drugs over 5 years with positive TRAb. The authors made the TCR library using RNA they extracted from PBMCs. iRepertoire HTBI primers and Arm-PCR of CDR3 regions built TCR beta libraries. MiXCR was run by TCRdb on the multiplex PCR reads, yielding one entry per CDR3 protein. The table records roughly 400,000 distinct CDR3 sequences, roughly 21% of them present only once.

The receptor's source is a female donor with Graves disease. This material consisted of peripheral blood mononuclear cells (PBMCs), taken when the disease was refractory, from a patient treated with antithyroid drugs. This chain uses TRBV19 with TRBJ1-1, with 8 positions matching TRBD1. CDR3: CASSADRAEAFF. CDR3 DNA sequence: TGTGCCAGTAGTGCGGACAGGGCTGAAGCTTTCTTT.